This is a list of T cell receptor beta chains from one sample in a study of cytomegalovirus exposure and HLA in healthy donors. Profiled with immunoSEQ multiplex PCR; TCRdb holds only in-frame clones, not every one. Here the sample spans roughly 350,000 clones, 75% to 90% being singletons. Sequencing input: PBMCs. These receptors came from a woman between 18 and 29 years old in good health and CMV-seronegative. CDR3s include the opening cysteine and the closing phenylalanine or tryptophan. Each record gives: CDR3 protein, CDR3 DNA, CDR3 length, D gene, J gene, clone size, V gene. D genes are given only for firm matches. For some rows the clone size is stated as once, few or many, or as a class when expanded; others skip it.

CDR3aa: CASSLVGGVSNQPQHF; CDR3nt: TGTGCCAGCAGCTTAGTAGGGGGCGTAAGCAATCAGCCCCAGCATTTT; len: 16; d_gene: TRBD1; j_gene: TRBJ1-5; abundance: .; v_gene: TRBV7-8
CDR3aa: CASSLLSTGGVTGEQYF; CDR3nt: TGCGCCAGCAGCTTGCTTTCTACAGGGGGCGTTACGGGGGAGCAGTACTTC; len: 17; d_gene: TRBD1; j_gene: TRBJ2-7; abundance: many; v_gene: TRBV5-1
CDR3aa: CASSQPGQRRNTAFF; CDR3nt: TGCGCCAGCAGCCAACCGGGACAGCGCCGCAACACGGCTTTCTTT; len: 15; d_gene: TRBD1; j_gene: TRBJ1-1; abundance: .; v_gene: TRBV4-1
CDR3aa: CASSADRGRYEQYF; CDR3nt: TGTGCCAGCAGCGCGGACAGGGGGCGGTACGAGCAGTACTTC; len: 14; d_gene: TRBD1; j_gene: TRBJ2-7; abundance: .; v_gene: TRBV11-2
CDR3aa: CASSYAGGLQPQHF; CDR3nt: TGTGCCAGCAGTTACGCAGGGGGGTTACAGCCCCAGCATTTT; len: 14; d_gene: TRBD1; j_gene: TRBJ1-5; abundance: few; v_gene: TRBV6-6
CDR3aa: CARSSRELADYEQYF; CDR3nt: TGTGCCAGAAGCTCGAGAGAGCTAGCGGACTACGAGCAGTACTTC; len: 15; d_gene: TRBD2; j_gene: TRBJ2-7; abundance: once; v_gene: TRBV5-3
CDR3aa: CASCPFLAGDYEQYF; CDR3nt: TGTGCCAGCTGCCCGTTTCTAGCGGGAGATTACGAGCAGTACTTC; len: 15; d_gene: TRBD2; j_gene: TRBJ2-7; abundance: .; v_gene: TRBV2
CDR3aa: CASSLDPRDRGPNTEAFF; CDR3nt: TGTGCCAGCAGTTTAGATCCCCGGGACAGGGGCCCTAACACTGAAGCTTTCTTT; len: 18; d_gene: TRBD1; j_gene: TRBJ1-1; abundance: .; v_gene: TRBV27
CDR3aa: CASSAGLAGNQPQHF; CDR3nt: TGTGCCAGCAGTGCCGGGTTGGCGGGCAATCAGCCCCAGCATTTT; len: 15; d_gene: .; j_gene: TRBJ1-5; abundance: .; v_gene: TRBV2
CDR3aa: CASSGGRGPDEKLFF; CDR3nt: TGCGCCAGCAGCGGGGGCAGGGGGCCTGATGAAAAACTGTTTTTT; len: 15; d_gene: TRBD1; j_gene: TRBJ1-4; abundance: .; v_gene: TRBV5-1
CDR3aa: CASSLGPAGAYNEQFF; CDR3nt: TGTGCCAGCAGCTTAGGCCCAGCGGGAGCCTACAATGAGCAGTTCTTC; len: 16; d_gene: TRBD2; j_gene: TRBJ2-1; abundance: .; v_gene: TRBV7-6
CDR3aa: CASSESLWYEQYF; CDR3nt: TGTGCCAGCAGTGAGTCACTTTGGTACGAGCAGTACTTC; len: 13; d_gene: .; j_gene: TRBJ2-7; abundance: .; v_gene: TRBV2
CDR3aa: CASSPGGLGEKLFF; CDR3nt: TGTGCCAGCAGCCCAGGAGGTTTGGGCGAAAAACTGTTTTTT; len: 14; d_gene: .; j_gene: TRBJ1-4; abundance: .; v_gene: TRBV7-9
CDR3aa: CASSVAGVAYNEQFF; CDR3nt: TGTGCCAGCAGCGTAGCGGGAGTAGCCTACAATGAGCAGTTCTTC; len: 15; d_gene: TRBD2; j_gene: TRBJ2-1; abundance: .; v_gene: TRBV5-6
CDR3aa: CASSFSEQETQYF; CDR3nt: TGTGCCAGCAGCTTCAGTGAACAAGAGACCCAGTACTTC; len: 13; d_gene: .; j_gene: TRBJ2-5; abundance: .; v_gene: TRBV7-9
CDR3aa: CASSLAKTVNTEAFF; CDR3nt: TGTGCCAGCAGCTTGGCCAAGACAGTGAACACTGAAGCTTTCTTT; len: 15; d_gene: .; j_gene: TRBJ1-1; abundance: .; v_gene: TRBV5-6
CDR3aa: CASSETVSSYEQYF; CDR3nt: TGTGCCAGTAGTGAAACTGTAAGCTCCTACGAGCAGTACTTC; len: 14; d_gene: .; j_gene: TRBJ2-7; abundance: .; v_gene: TRBV19
CDR3aa: CASSLSRNQPQHF; CDR3nt: TGTGCCAGCAGCTTATCTCGCAATCAGCCCCAGCATTTT; len: 13; d_gene: .; j_gene: TRBJ1-5; abundance: few; v_gene: TRBV7-8
CDR3aa: CASSPRGRALSNQPQHF; CDR3nt: TGTGCCAGCAGCCCCAGGGGCAGGGCCCTTAGCAATCAGCCCCAGCATTTT; len: 17; d_gene: .; j_gene: TRBJ1-5; abundance: .; v_gene: TRBV19
CDR3aa: CSARGPNEQFF; CDR3nt: TGCAGTGCTAGAGGGCCCAATGAGCAGTTCTTC; len: 11; d_gene: .; j_gene: TRBJ2-1; abundance: .; v_gene: TRBV20-1
CDR3aa: CASSYSPNQPQHF; CDR3nt: TGTGCCAGCAGTTACTCCCCAAATCAGCCCCAGCATTTT; len: 13; d_gene: .; j_gene: TRBJ1-5; abundance: .; v_gene: TRBV6-6
CDR3aa: CAWSVGGTSGITGELFF; CDR3nt: TGTGCCTGGAGTGTAGGTGGGACTAGCGGGATAACCGGGGAGCTGTTTTTT; len: 17; d_gene: TRBD2; j_gene: TRBJ2-2; abundance: .; v_gene: TRBV30
CDR3aa: CASSPQSEGSFGYTF; CDR3nt: TGCGCCAGCAGCCCCCAATCAGAGGGCTCCTTTGGCTACACCTTC; len: 15; d_gene: .; j_gene: TRBJ1-2; abundance: .; v_gene: TRBV4-3
CDR3aa: CASSQAQDLNTEAFF; CDR3nt: TGCGCCAGCAGCCAAGCCCAGGACTTGAACACTGAAGCTTTCTTT; len: 15; d_gene: .; j_gene: TRBJ1-1; abundance: .; v_gene: TRBV4-3
CDR3aa: CSVVPLAGGPNEQFF; CDR3nt: TGCAGCGTTGTCCCCCTAGCGGGAGGGCCCAATGAGCAGTTCTTC; len: 15; d_gene: TRBD2; j_gene: TRBJ2-1; abundance: .; v_gene: TRBV29-1
CDR3aa: CASRQSTYEQYF; CDR3nt: TGTGCCAGTAGACAGAGTACCTACGAGCAGTACTTC; len: 12; d_gene: .; j_gene: TRBJ2-7; abundance: .; v_gene: TRBV28
CDR3aa: CASAQGEQYF; CDR3nt: TGTGCCAGTGCGCAGGGCGAGCAGTACTTC; len: 10; d_gene: .; j_gene: TRBJ2-7; abundance: .; v_gene: TRBV28
CDR3aa: CASRLQGNTEAFF; CDR3nt: TGTGCCAGCAGACTACAGGGGAACACTGAAGCTTTCTTT; len: 13; d_gene: .; j_gene: TRBJ1-1; abundance: .; v_gene: TRBV6-4
CDR3aa: CASSPPRGSTDTQYF; CDR3nt: TGCGCCAGCAGCCCGCCGCGGGGTTCCACAGATACGCAGTATTTT; len: 15; d_gene: .; j_gene: TRBJ2-3; abundance: .; v_gene: TRBV5-1
CDR3aa: CASRGLGTSERGEQFF; CDR3nt: TGTGCCAGCAGGGGGCTTGGGACTAGCGAGAGAGGTGAGCAGTTCTTC; len: 16; d_gene: TRBD2; j_gene: TRBJ2-1; abundance: once; v_gene: TRBV28
CDR3aa: CASSLVGFQETQYF; CDR3nt: TGTGCCAGCAGCTTGGTTGGCTTCCAAGAGACCCAGTACTTC; len: 14; d_gene: .; j_gene: TRBJ2-5; abundance: .; v_gene: TRBV5-4
CDR3aa: CASSLSPTSGKQYF; CDR3nt: TGTGCCAGCAGCTTATCCCCGACTAGCGGAAAGCAGTACTTC; len: 14; d_gene: TRBD2; j_gene: TRBJ2-7; abundance: once; v_gene: TRBV11-1
CDR3aa: CASSQGQGAGYGYTF; CDR3nt: TGCGCCAGCAGCCAAGGGCAGGGAGCGGGCTATGGCTACACCTTC; len: 15; d_gene: .; j_gene: TRBJ1-2; abundance: .; v_gene: TRBV4-1
CDR3aa: CASSFRSGAGEKLFF; CDR3nt: TGTGCCAGCAGCTTCAGGTCGGGAGCGGGCGAAAAACTGTTTTTT; len: 15; d_gene: .; j_gene: TRBJ1-4; abundance: .; v_gene: TRBV13
CDR3aa: CASRGAYEQYF; CDR3nt: TGCGCCAGCCGCGGGGCCTACGAGCAGTACTTC; len: 11; d_gene: .; j_gene: TRBJ2-7; abundance: .; v_gene: TRBV4-3
CDR3aa: CASSLVGSGNPLEQYF; CDR3nt: TGCGCCAGCAGCTTGGTAGGTAGCGGGAACCCTTTAGAGCAGTACTTC; len: 16; d_gene: TRBD2; j_gene: TRBJ2-7; abundance: .; v_gene: TRBV5-1
CDR3aa: CASSLNFLYEQYF; CDR3nt: TGTGCCAGCAGCTTAAACTTCCTCTACGAGCAGTACTTC; len: 13; d_gene: .; j_gene: TRBJ2-7; abundance: .; v_gene: TRBV7-2
CDR3aa: CASSPGTLAGTYEQYF; CDR3nt: TGCGCCAGCAGCCCGGGAACCCTAGCGGGAACCTACGAGCAGTACTTC; len: 16; d_gene: TRBD2; j_gene: TRBJ2-7; abundance: .; v_gene: TRBV4-3
CDR3aa: CASSLGQNLQETQYF; CDR3nt: TGTGCCAGCAGTTTGGGGCAGAACCTGCAAGAGACCCAGTACTTC; len: 15; d_gene: .; j_gene: TRBJ2-5; abundance: .; v_gene: TRBV6-6
CDR3aa: CASSQGLTGDPYEQYF; CDR3nt: TGCGCCAGCAGCCAAGGGCTTACAGGGGACCCCTACGAGCAGTACTTC; len: 16; d_gene: TRBD1; j_gene: TRBJ2-7; abundance: .; v_gene: TRBV4-3
CDR3aa: CASSPYNADTGELFF; CDR3nt: TGTGCCAGCTCACCATACAACGCGGACACCGGGGAGCTGTTTTTT; len: 15; d_gene: .; j_gene: TRBJ2-2; abundance: .; v_gene: TRBV18
CDR3aa: CASSQDTGLAAYNEQFF; CDR3nt: TGTGCCAGCAGCCAAGATACCGGACTAGCGGCCTACAATGAGCAGTTCTTC; len: 17; d_gene: TRBD2; j_gene: TRBJ2-1; abundance: .; v_gene: TRBV4-2
CDR3aa: CASSTQQGAYEQYF; CDR3nt: TGTGCCAGTAGTACTCAACAGGGAGCCTACGAGCAGTACTTC; len: 14; d_gene: .; j_gene: TRBJ2-7; abundance: .; v_gene: TRBV19
CDR3aa: CASTHRTSYGYTF; CDR3nt: TGTGCCAGCACTCACAGGACCTCCTATGGCTACACCTTC; len: 13; d_gene: .; j_gene: TRBJ1-2; abundance: .; v_gene: TRBV6-6
CDR3aa: CASSLGPNQPQHF; CDR3nt: TGTGCCAGCAGCCTGGGGCCCAATCAGCCCCAGCATTTT; len: 13; d_gene: .; j_gene: TRBJ1-5; abundance: .; v_gene: TRBV5-6
CDR3aa: CASFASGAGPPYEQYF; CDR3nt: TGTGCCAGCTTTGCTAGCGGCGCGGGGCCGCCTTACGAGCAGTACTTC; len: 16; d_gene: TRBD2; j_gene: TRBJ2-7; abundance: once; v_gene: TRBV27
CDR3aa: CASSRIQAYEQYF; CDR3nt: TGCGCCAGCAGCAGGATACAGGCCTACGAGCAGTACTTC; len: 13; d_gene: .; j_gene: TRBJ2-7; abundance: .; v_gene: TRBV5-1
CDR3aa: CASASLGVSGGYTF; CDR3nt: TGTGCCAGCGCATCACTCGGAGTGTCGGGAGGCTACACCTTC; len: 14; d_gene: .; j_gene: TRBJ1-2; abundance: .; v_gene: TRBV27
CDR3aa: CASLLDSPDTQYF; CDR3nt: TGTGCCAGCCTACTCGACAGCCCAGATACGCAGTATTTT; len: 13; d_gene: .; j_gene: TRBJ2-3; abundance: .; v_gene: TRBV7-9
CDR3aa: CASAGAGTDTQYF; CDR3nt: TGTGCCAGCGCGGGAGCGGGCACAGATACGCAGTATTTT; len: 13; d_gene: TRBD2; j_gene: TRBJ2-3; abundance: .; v_gene: TRBV25-1
CDR3aa: CASSQLGVSNTGELFF; CDR3nt: TGTGCCAGCTCACAACTCGGGGTCAGTAACACCGGGGAGCTGTTTTTT; len: 16; d_gene: .; j_gene: TRBJ2-2; abundance: .; v_gene: TRBV18
CDR3aa: CASSDSGTPNQPQHF; CDR3nt: TGTGCCAGCAGTGACTCCGGGACACCTAATCAGCCCCAGCATTTT; len: 15; d_gene: .; j_gene: TRBJ1-5; abundance: .; v_gene: TRBV6-4
CDR3aa: CASSPGGGSYNEQFF; CDR3nt: TGTGCCAGCTCACCTGGGGGAGGCTCCTACAATGAGCAGTTCTTC; len: 15; d_gene: .; j_gene: TRBJ2-1; abundance: .; v_gene: TRBV18